The 9 T cell receptor beta chains presented below share a single source sample, sequenced in a study of Siglec-9 on CD8 T cells in melanoma. Generated by immunoSEQ multiplex PCR, the TCRdb table keeps only in-frame clones and is missing some. The sample records around 35,000 clones, roughly 80% being singletons. Sequenced input: Siglec-9- CD8+ T cells sorted from blood. These TCRs come from a human donor in good health.

This sequence joins TRBV29-1 and TRBJ2-7, with 13 nucleotides matching TRBD2. The CDR3 length is 13 residues. V lost 6 bases to trimming and J lost 3 bases; unmatched junction nucleotides: 2. CDR1 SQVTM and CDR2 ANQGSEA come from the germline V gene. CDR3 amino acids: CSVRTSGSYEQYF. The CDR3 DNA sequence: TGCAGCGTGCGGACTAGCGGGAGCTACGAGCAGTACTTC.

This clone came up once. This rearrangement joins TRBV27 to TRBJ2-7, with 11 nucleotides matching TRBD2. In germline, CDR1 is MNHEY, CDR2 SMNVEV (reference sequence). The CDR3 covers 15 residues. V lost 5 bases, J lost 0 bases, and 3 bases stayed unmatched. CDR3 coding DNA: TGTGCCAGCAGTATACTAGCGGGGGTCTCCTACGAGCAGTACTTC. Translated, it gives CASSILAGVSYEQYF.

The CDR3 loop is CASSTNSPGTGHTGELFF. CDR3 nucleotides: TGTGCCAGCAGTACGAATTCTCCCGGGACAGGACACACCGGGGAGCTGTTTTTT. The chain links TRBV27 to TRBJ2-2; 8 bases map to TRBD1. The germline V gene encodes CDR1 MNHEY and CDR2 SMNVEV (reference sequence). The junction had 14 bases not matched to a gene; V was cut back by 5 bases and J by 3 bases. CDR3 length: 18 residues.

The V and J genes are TRBV5-1 and TRBJ2-7; possible D gene TRBD1, 6 bases. The CDR3 has 14 amino acids. Germline assignment: CDR1 SGHRS and CDR2 YFSETQ. V was clipped by 1 base and J by 2 bases, with 10 bases between them. The CDR3 here is CASSLRTVTYEQYF. DNA for the CDR3: TGCGCCAGCAGCTTGAGGACAGTAACCTACGAGCAGTACTTC.

The genes are TRBV7-3 and TRBJ2-1; no clear D. Trimming stripped 2 bases from V and 1 base from J, with 9 bases between. Germline CDR1 and CDR2: SGHTA and FQGTGA. The CDR3 covers 15 residues. Written as DNA, the CDR3 is TGTGCCAGCAGCTTAGTGTTCTCATCCTACAATGAGCAGTTCTTC. The encoded protein is CASSLVFSSYNEQFF.

The chain links TRBV19 to TRBJ2-5; D is undetermined. CDR3 length equals 14 residues. CDR1 and CDR2 from the germline V gene are LNHDA and SQIVND (reference sequence). V lost 3 bases and J 5 bases, leaving 13 bases between the germline ends. Here the CDR3 reads CASSITVLRETQYF. The CDR3 DNA reads TGTGCCAGTAGTATCACCGTACTGAGGGAGACCCAGTACTTC.

V usage is TRBV28 and J usage is TRBJ2-3; 11 nucleotides align to TRBD2. Unmatched junction bases numbered 7, after V lost 2 bases and J lost 6 bases. The CDR3 totals 16 residues. The germline CDR1 and CDR2 sequences are MDHEN and SYDVKM. CDR3 in amino acids: CASSLITSGSYDTQYF. DNA for the CDR3: TGTGCCAGCAGTTTAATTACTAGCGGGAGCTATGATACGCAGTATTTT.

J is TRBJ1-1 and V is TRBV19; D perhaps matches TRBD1 (6 bases). V lost 2 bases and J 0 bases, leaving 10 bases between the germline ends. Per the germline V gene, CDR1 is LNHDA and CDR2 is SQIVND (reference sequence). The CDR3 runs 15 residues. CDR3 coding DNA: TGTGCCAGTAGTATATCCGACAGGATGAACACTGAAGCTTTCTTT. Encoded protein: CASSISDRMNTEAFF.

This clone has a single count. J is TRBJ2-1 and V is TRBV5-1; the D gene is possibly TRBD2 (6 bases). The germline V gene has CDR1 SGHRS and CDR2 YFSETQ. The CDR3 consists of 15 residues. Trimming took off 0 bases at V and 9 bases at J, with 16 bases between the two ends. This chain's CDR3 is CASSLAVGLAREQFF. Written as DNA, the CDR3 is TGCGCCAGCAGCTTGGCGGTGGGGCTAGCGCGTGAGCAGTTCTTC.